This T cell receptor (beta chain) was observed in a study of T cell responses to AZD1222 COVID-19 vaccine. The repertoire was sequenced with immunoSEQ multiplex PCR; TCRdb's copy has only in-frame clones and lacks some. Of some 120,000 clones in the sample, roughly 88% were seen once. Second doses that came at about 4 or about 12 weeks were put together. Study results and limitations: Two AZD1222 administrations were followed by greater Spike-specific TCR breadth and depth. Seropositive at baseline were only a handful of AZD1222 recipients. Reports say nearly half of spike-specific TCRs go after unmutated variant regions.

With respect to this clone: Its antigen is currently unknown.

The sequence came from an adult who received the AZD1222 COVID-19 vaccine. Specimen: peripheral blood, collected 28 days after the second AZD1222 dose.

CDR3 in amino acids: CASTWGGTDYGYTF. Written as DNA, the CDR3 is TGTGCCAGCACCTGGGGAGGCACAGACTATGGCTACACCTTC. The chain has TRBV7-9 and TRBJ1-2, with no clear D. CDR3 size: 14 residues. V dropped 7 bases and J dropped 3 bases, with 15 bases sitting between them. In germline, CDR1 is SEHNR, CDR2 FQNEAQ (reference sequence).